One and the same sample provided the 5 T cell receptor beta chains below, sequenced in a study of T cell responses to AZD1222 COVID-19 vaccine. Only in-frame clones appear in the TCRdb table, and some are missing; sequencing was by immunoSEQ multiplex PCR. The sample has roughly 160,000 clones; around 89% are singletons. The sample here was peripheral blood, taken on day 0 of AZD1222 vaccination. The origin of the receptors is an adult in good health.

The gene calls are TRBV11-2 and TRBJ2-1; possible D gene TRBD2, 5 bases. Deletions cut 2 bases from V and 6 bases from J, with 11 bases between. The CDR3 has 14 residues. Germline values: CDR1 SGHAT, CDR2 FQNNGV. The CDR3, as DNA: TGTGCCAGCAGCTTATCTGTAGCGAGCAATGAGCAGTTCTTC. It codes for CASSLSVASNEQFF.

The chain joins TRBV19 to TRBJ1-6; D perhaps matches TRBD1 (5 bases). The length of the CDR3 is 15 residues. Between the trimmed V and J ends, which lost 5 bases and 6 bases, there was a span of 14 bases. Per the germline V gene, CDR1 is LNHDA and CDR2 is SQIVND (reference sequence). Written as DNA, the CDR3 is TGTGCCAGTAGTGATGCCGGACAAATTAATTCACCCCTCCACTTT. Encoded protein: CASSDAGQINSPLHF. The whole variable domain, filled in from reference TRBV19 and TRBJ1-6, reads DGGITQSPKYLFRKEGQNVTLSCEQNLNHDAMYWYRQDPGQGLRLIYYSQIVNDFQKGDIAEGYSVSREKKESFPLTVTSAQKNPTAFYLCASSDAGQINSPLHFGNGTRLTVT.

The chain recombines TRBV3-1 (or the pseudogene TRBV3-2) with TRBJ1-3, with D uncertain. CDR3 length: 12 amino acids. V was cut by 5 bases and J by 7 bases, with 9 bases left in between. Germline assignment: CDR1 LGHDT and CDR2 YNNKEL (reference sequence). Here the CDR3 DNA reads TGTGCCAGCAGCTCCACTCCGAACACCATATATTTT. Protein sequence: CASSSTPNTIYF.

V gene TRBV6-5 combines with J gene TRBJ2-1; D ambiguous. The CDR3 runs to 13 residues. Per the germline V gene, CDR1 is MNHEY and CDR2 is SVGAGI. Trimming stripped 2 bases from V and 9 bases from J, with 11 bases between. The CDR3 region has the DNA TGTGCCAGCAGTTACGGTATGGCCGGTGAGCAGTTCTTC. This encodes CASSYGMAGEQFF.

V gene TRBV5-1 combines with J gene TRBJ1-4; 7 bases match TRBD1. J gave up 0 bases and V 3 bases, and 14 bases lay outside the gene matches. The CDR3 is 19 residues long. CDR1 and CDR2 (germline): SGHRS, YFSETQ. The CDR3 spells CASSSTKLGQPATNEKLFF. The CDR3 DNA reads TGCGCCAGCAGCTCGACGAAACTGGGACAGCCTGCAACTAATGAAAAACTGTTTTTT.